The 11 T cell receptor beta chains in this list originate from one sample, sequenced in a study of cytomegalovirus exposure and HLA in healthy donors. Here immunoSEQ multiplex PCR was the method, and the copy in TCRdb shows in-frame clones only, minus some. The sample comprises approximately 110,000 clones, around 94% of which are singletons, and around 1.2% rests with the top ten. The sequenced material came from PBMCs. These receptor sequences come from a young woman in good health and CMV-seronegative.

The rearrangement uses TRBV6-5 and TRBJ1-1; D is ambiguous. This CDR3 has 12 amino acids. CDR1 is MNHEY and CDR2 is SVGAGI in the germline V gene. V was cut by 8 bases and J by 2 bases, with 9 bases left in between. In DNA form, the CDR3 reads TGTGCCAGCTTCTCAACAAACACTGAAGCTTTCTTT. Its protein is CASFSTNTEAFF.

J is TRBJ2-7 and V is TRBV7-6, with 11 bases identical to TRBD2. Germline assignment: CDR1 SGHVS and CDR2 FNYEAQ. V dropped 3 bases and J dropped 5; count of bases not matched to a gene: 12. The CDR3 has 17 residues. CDR3 region: CASSLGASGGNRDEQYF. The CDR3 DNA sequence: TGTGCCAGCAGCTTGGGTGCTAGCGGGGGGAACCGGGACGAGCAGTACTTC.

The chain has TRBV6-6 and TRBJ2-7; TRBD1 agrees at 7 bases. V was clipped by 0 bases and J by 6 bases; unmatched bases: 5. Germline lookup yields CDR1 MNHNY and CDR2 SVGAGI (reference sequence). The CDR3 runs 14 residues. The CDR3 is CASSYSPTGPEQYF. In DNA form, the CDR3 reads TGTGCCAGCAGTTACTCGCCGACAGGGCCCGAGCAGTACTTC.

This clone turned up a few times. The V gene is TRBV7-8, the J gene TRBJ2-3; a weak D match, TRBD1 (6 bases). V was trimmed by 4 bases and J by 1 base, leaving 18 bases between them. The CDR3 covers 17 residues. CDR1 SGHVS and CDR2 FQNEAQ come from the germline V gene. CDR3 sequence reads: CASSSGDGGWRTDTQYF. Written as DNA, the CDR3 is TGTGCCAGCAGCTCAGGGGACGGTGGATGGCGCACAGATACGCAGTATTTT.

The chain uses TRBV7-9 and TRBJ1-1, with TRBD1 matching 10 bases. J was trimmed by 4 bases and V by 1 base; bases with no gene match: 6. Germline V CDR1 and CDR2: SEHNR, FQNEAQ (reference sequence). The CDR3 covers 16 residues. The CDR3 here is CASSLVGQGYGTEAFF. Here the CDR3 DNA reads TGTGCCAGCAGCTTAGTGGGACAGGGGTACGGCACTGAAGCTTTCTTT.

The V and J genes are TRBV30 and TRBJ1-2; a possible D gene is TRBD1 (5 bases). Looked up from germline, CDR1 is GTSNPN and CDR2 is SVGIG (reference sequence). Trimming stripped 2 bases from V and 5 bases from J, with 12 bases between. The CDR3 is 13 amino acids. The CDR3 spells CAWSLTDFYGYTF. DNA for the CDR3: TGTGCCTGGAGTCTGACAGACTTTTATGGCTACACCTTC.

The chain uses TRBV10-3 and TRBJ1-1, with 8 bases identical to TRBD1. Germline values: CDR1 ENHRY, CDR2 SYGVKD. CDR3 length equals 12 residues. V gave up 10 bases and J gave up 1 base; unmatched junction bases: 2. The CDR3 region has the DNA TGTGCCACCGGGACAGGGAACACTGAAGCTTTCTTT. Translation: CATGTGNTEAFF.

The chain employs TRBV4-2 and TRBJ2-2; D is unclear. CDR1 and CDR2 (germline): LGHNA, YNFKEQ. The CDR3 has 12 residues. V lost 0 bases, J lost 7 bases, and 3 bases lay in between. The CDR3: CASSQDLGELFF. The CDR3 nucleotides are TGTGCCAGCAGCCAAGATCTCGGGGAGCTGTTTTTT.

The chain has TRBV5-6 and TRBJ1-3; 7 nucleotides match TRBD1. The CDR3 extends over 15 amino acids. After removal of 4 bases from V and 3 bases from J, the junction contained 7 bases not matched to a gene. Germline-derived CDR1 and CDR2 are SGHDT and YYEEEE. CDR3 protein: CASSPGQENGNTIYF. The DNA of the CDR3 is TGTGCCAGCAGCCCCGGACAGGAGAATGGAAACACCATATATTTT.

CDR3 sequence: CASTWGRGRGARYNEQFF. In DNA, the CDR3 is TGTGCCAGCACGTGGGGCAGAGGGAGGGGAGCACGCTACAATGAGCAGTTCTTC. The chain joins TRBV5-4 to TRBJ2-1; 7 bases are a match to TRBD2. CDR3 length equals 18 residues. The ends lost 6 bases at V and 3 bases at J; junction bases unmatched: 18. Germline CDR1 reads SGHNT; CDR2 reads YYREEE (reference sequence).

The CDR3 loop is CASSDDRDYGYTF. CDR3 DNA sequence: TGCGCCAGCAGTGATGACAGGGACTATGGCTACACCTTC. The chain uses TRBV10-2 and TRBJ1-2; 7 bases are a match to TRBD1. Losses at the gene ends were 3 bases for V and 3 bases for J; bases not matched to a gene: 1. This CDR3 contains 13 residues. From germline, CDR1 is WSHSY and CDR2 SAAADI.